This TCR beta chain was obtained from a study of CD8 T cells in ankylosing spondylitis. A few counts support this clonotype. What it binds is not known. TCRdb redid the calling of the 5' RACE reads with MiXCR, one entry per CDR3 protein. Among about 240,000 distinct CDR3 sequences listed, roughly a tenth were seen once. The CDR3 spans 12 residues. The V gene's germline CDR1 is MGHRA and CDR2 YSYEKL. V was cut by 10 bases and J by 11 bases, with 20 bases left in between. Broader study findings: Peripheral blood held disease-linked clones only at relatively low frequency, and these were CD8+.

The material sequenced was blood, either unsorted or a sorted T cell fraction (not recorded which). This chain uses TRBV4-1 with TRBJ1-1; D uncertain. The source is a male donor with ankylosing spondylitis or in good health (not recorded which). The DNA of the CDR3 is TGCGCCACCACCGACGAGGCTGTAGGGGCTTTCTTT. Translation: CATTDEAVGAFF.